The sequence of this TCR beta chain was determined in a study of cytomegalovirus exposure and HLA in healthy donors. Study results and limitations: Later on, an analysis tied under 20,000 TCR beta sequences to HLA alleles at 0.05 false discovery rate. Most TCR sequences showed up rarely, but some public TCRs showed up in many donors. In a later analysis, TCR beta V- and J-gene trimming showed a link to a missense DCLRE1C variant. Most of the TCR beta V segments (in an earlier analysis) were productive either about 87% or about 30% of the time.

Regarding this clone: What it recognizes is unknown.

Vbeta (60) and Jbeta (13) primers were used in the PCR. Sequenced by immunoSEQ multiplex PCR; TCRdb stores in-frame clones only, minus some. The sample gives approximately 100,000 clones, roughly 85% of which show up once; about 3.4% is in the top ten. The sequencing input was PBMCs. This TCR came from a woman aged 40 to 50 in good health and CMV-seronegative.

CDR3: CSVTPGQGYEQYF. CDR3 nucleotide sequence: TGCAGCGTGACCCCGGGACAGGGTTACGAGCAGTACTTC. V and J are TRBV29-1 and TRBJ2-7, with 9 bases fitting TRBD1. Germline assignment: CDR1 SQVTM and CDR2 ANQGSEA. Trimming at V came to 6 bases and at J to 4 bases, leaving 7 bases not matched to a gene. This CDR3 contains 13 residues.